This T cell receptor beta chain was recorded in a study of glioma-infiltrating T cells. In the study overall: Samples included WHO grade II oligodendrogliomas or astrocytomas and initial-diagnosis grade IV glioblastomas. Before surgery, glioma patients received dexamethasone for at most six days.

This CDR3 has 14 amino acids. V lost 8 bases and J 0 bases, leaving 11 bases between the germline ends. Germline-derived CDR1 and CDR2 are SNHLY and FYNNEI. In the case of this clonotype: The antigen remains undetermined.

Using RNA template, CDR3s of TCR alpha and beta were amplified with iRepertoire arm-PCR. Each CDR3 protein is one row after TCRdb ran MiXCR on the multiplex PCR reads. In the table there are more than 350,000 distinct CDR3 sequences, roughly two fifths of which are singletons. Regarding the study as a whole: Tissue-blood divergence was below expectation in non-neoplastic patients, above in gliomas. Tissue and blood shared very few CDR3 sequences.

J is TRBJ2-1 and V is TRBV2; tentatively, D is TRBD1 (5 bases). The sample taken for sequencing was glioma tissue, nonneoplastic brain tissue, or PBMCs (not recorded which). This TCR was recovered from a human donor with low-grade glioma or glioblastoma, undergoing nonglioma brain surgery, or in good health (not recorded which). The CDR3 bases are TGTGCCAGCGAATTGACAGCCTCCTACAATGAGCAGTTCTTC. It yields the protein CASELTASYNEQFF.